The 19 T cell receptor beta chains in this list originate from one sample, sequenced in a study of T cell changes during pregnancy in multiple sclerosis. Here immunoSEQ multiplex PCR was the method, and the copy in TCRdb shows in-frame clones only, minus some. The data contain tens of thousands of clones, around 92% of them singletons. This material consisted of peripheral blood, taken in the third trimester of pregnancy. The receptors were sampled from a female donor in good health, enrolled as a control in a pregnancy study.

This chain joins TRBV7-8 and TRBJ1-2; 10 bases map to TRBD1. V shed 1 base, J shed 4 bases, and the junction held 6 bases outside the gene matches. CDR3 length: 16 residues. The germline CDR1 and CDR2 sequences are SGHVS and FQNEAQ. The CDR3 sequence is CASSLVETGGSYGYTF. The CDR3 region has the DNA TGTGCCAGCAGCTTAGTGGAGACAGGGGGCAGCTATGGCTACACCTTC.

CDR3 region: CASSPYRVGYTF. The CDR3, as DNA: TGTGCCAGCAGCCCCTACAGGGTCGGCTACACCTTC. The gene calls are TRBV9 and TRBJ1-2; D is perhaps TRBD1 (6 bases). V gave up 4 bases and J gave up 8 bases, with 12 bases separating them. In germline, CDR1 is SGDLS, CDR2 YYNGEE. The CDR3 extends over 12 amino acids. The complete variable domain, with remaining parts taken from reference TRBV9 and TRBJ1-2, reads DSGVTQTPKHLITATGQRVTLRCSPRSGDLSVYWYQQSLDQGLQFLIQYYNGEERAKGNILERFSAQQFPDLHSELNLSSLELGDSALYFCASSPYRVGYTFGSGTRLTVV.

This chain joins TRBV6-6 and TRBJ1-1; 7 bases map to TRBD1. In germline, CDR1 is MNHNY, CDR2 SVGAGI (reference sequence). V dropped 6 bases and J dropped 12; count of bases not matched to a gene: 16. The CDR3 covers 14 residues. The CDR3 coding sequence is TGTGCCAGCAGGACAGATACAGGGGCCGATCGGACTTTCTTT. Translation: CASRTDTGADRTFF.

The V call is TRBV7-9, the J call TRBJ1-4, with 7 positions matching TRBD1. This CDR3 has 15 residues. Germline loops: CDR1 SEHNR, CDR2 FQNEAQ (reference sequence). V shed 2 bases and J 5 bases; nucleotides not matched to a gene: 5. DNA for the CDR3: TGTGCCAGCAGCTTACTGGGACAGCGAAATGAAAAACTGTTTTTT. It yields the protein CASSLLGQRNEKLFF.

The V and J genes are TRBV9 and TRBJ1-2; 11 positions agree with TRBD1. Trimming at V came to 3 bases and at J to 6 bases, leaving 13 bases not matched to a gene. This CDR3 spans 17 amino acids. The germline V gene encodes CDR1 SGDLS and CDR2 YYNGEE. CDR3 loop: CASSANPGDRGSDGYTF. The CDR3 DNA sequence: TGTGCCAGCAGCGCCAACCCAGGGGACAGGGGGTCCGATGGCTACACCTTC.

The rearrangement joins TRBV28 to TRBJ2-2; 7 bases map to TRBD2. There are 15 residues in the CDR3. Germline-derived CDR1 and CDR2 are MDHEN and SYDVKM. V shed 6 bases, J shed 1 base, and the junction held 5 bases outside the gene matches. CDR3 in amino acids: CASSPPGGNTGELFF. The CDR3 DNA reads TGTGCCAGCAGCCCCCCGGGGGGGAACACCGGGGAGCTGTTTTTT.

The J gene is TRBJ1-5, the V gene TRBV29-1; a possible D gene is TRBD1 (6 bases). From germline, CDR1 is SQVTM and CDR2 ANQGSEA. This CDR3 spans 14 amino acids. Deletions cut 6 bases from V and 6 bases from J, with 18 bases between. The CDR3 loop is CSVGGAGSGQPQHF. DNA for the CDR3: TGCAGCGTAGGGGGGGCCGGGTCCGGTCAGCCCCAGCATTTT.

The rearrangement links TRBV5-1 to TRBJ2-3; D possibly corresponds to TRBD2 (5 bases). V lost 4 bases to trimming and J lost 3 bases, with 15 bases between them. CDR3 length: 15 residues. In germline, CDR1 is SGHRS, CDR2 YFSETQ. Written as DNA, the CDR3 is TGCGCCAGCAGCCCAACGGGTGGGAGAACAGATACGCAGTATTTT. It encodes CASSPTGGRTDTQYF.

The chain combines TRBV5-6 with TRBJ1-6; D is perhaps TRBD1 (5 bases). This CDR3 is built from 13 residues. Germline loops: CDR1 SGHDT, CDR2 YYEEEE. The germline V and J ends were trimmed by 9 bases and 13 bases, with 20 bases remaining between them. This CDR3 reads CATSDLKGAPLHF. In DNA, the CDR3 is TGTGCCACCTCGGACCTTAAAGGGGCGCCCCTCCACTTT.

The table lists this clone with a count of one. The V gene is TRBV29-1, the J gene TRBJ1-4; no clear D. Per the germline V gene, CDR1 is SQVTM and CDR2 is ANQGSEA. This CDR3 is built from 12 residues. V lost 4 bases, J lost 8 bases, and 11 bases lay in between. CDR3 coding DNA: TGCAGCGTTGTTACAGCAAGGGAAAAACTGTTTTTT. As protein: CSVVTAREKLFF.

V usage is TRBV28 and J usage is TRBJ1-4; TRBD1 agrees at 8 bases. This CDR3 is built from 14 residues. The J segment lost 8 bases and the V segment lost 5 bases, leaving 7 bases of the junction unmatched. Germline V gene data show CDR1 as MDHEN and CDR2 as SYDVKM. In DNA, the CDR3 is TGTGCCAGCAGTCTACCAGGGGGCCGGGAAAAACTGTTTTTT. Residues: CASSLPGGREKLFF.

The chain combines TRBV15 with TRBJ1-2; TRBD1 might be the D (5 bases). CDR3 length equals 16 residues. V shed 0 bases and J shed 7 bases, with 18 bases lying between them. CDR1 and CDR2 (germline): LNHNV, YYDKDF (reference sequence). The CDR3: CATSRDSDGALGGYTF. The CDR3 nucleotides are TGTGCCACCAGCAGAGATTCGGATGGGGCTTTGGGTGGCTACACCTTC. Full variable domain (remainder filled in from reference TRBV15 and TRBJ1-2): DAMVIQNPRYQVTQFGKPVTLSCSQTLNHNVMYWYQQKSSQAPKLLFHYYDKDFNNEADTPDNFQSRRPNTSFCFLDIRSPGLGDTAMYLCATSRDSDGALGGYTFGSGTRLTVV.

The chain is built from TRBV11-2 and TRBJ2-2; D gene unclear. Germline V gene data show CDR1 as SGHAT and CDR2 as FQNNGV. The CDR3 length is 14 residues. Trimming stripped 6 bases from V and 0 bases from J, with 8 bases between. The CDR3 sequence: CASRLLANTGELFF. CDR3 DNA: TGTGCCAGCAGACTTCTCGCGAACACCGGGGAGCTGTTTTTT.

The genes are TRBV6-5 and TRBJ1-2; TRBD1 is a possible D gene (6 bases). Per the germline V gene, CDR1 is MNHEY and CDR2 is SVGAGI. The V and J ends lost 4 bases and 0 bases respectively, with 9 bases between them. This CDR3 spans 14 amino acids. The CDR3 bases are TGTGCCAGCAGTTCACAGGGAACTAACTATGGCTACACCTTC. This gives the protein CASSSQGTNYGYTF.

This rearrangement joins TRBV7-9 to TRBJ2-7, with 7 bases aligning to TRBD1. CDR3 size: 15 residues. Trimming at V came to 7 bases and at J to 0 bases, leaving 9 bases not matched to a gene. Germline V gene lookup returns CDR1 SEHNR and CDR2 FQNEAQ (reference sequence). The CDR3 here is CASNDMTGSSYEQYF. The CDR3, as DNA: TGTGCCAGCAACGATATGACAGGGAGCTCCTACGAGCAGTACTTC.

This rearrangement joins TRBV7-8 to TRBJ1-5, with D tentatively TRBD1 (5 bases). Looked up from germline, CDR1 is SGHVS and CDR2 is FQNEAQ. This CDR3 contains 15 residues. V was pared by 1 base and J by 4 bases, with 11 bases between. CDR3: CASSLGTGTNQPQHF. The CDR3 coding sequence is TGTGCCAGCAGCTTAGGCACAGGAACTAATCAGCCCCAGCATTTT.

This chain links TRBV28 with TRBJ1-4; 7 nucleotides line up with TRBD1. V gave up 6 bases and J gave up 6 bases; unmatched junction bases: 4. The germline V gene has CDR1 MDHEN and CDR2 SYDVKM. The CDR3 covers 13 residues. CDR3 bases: TGTGCCAGCAGCCTAACAGGGGATGAAAAACTGTTTTTT. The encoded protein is CASSLTGDEKLFF.

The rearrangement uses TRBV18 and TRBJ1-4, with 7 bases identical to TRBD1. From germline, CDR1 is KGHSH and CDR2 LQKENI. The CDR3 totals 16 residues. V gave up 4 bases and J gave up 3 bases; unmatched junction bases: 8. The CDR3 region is CASSLGQLASNEKLFF. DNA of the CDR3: TGTGCCAGCTCACTGGGACAGCTCGCGTCTAATGAAAAACTGTTTTTT.

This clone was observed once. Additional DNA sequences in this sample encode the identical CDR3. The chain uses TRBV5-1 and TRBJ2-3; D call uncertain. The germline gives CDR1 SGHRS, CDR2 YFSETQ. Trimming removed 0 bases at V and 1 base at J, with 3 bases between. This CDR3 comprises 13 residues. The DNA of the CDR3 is TGCGCCAGCAGCTTGGCGGGCACAGATACGCAGTATTTT. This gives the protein CASSLAGTDTQYF.